Sequencing of this T cell receptor (beta chain) was carried out in a study of cytomegalovirus exposure and HLA in healthy donors listed by TCRdb under 2017. Context from the whole study: According to an earlier analysis of several hundred of the donors, 200 million or so T cells yielded over 90 million unique TCR beta sequences and about 300 Gb of sequence data. Approximately 300 gigabases of sequencing data and around 90 million unique TCR sequences made up an early release that covered under 750 HLA-typed donors. Of the 350 to 450 genotyped donors, over 70% fell in the genetic ancestry cluster associated with self-reported Caucasian donors. The study aimed to test whether signatures of past pathogen exposure could be identified by cataloging public T cell receptors. The study profiled the T cell repertoires of under 700 subjects by immunosequencing and related them to cytomegalovirus serostatus. In addition to the first cohort of around 670 subjects, a separate validation cohort of 130 or so different subjects was used. High-throughput TCR immunosequencing, statistical association of individual TCRs with disease status, and machine learning were combined to predict cytomegalovirus infection status. In a later analysis, previously published TCR beta repertoires from about 640 donors were re-analyzed and high-resolution HLA genotyping was added so that TCR occurrence patterns could be studied. The later analysis used no new phenotypic data to find candidate immune exposures, relying instead on TCR beta sequences and their occurrence across donors. In an earlier analysis of 500 to 650 of the donors, high-throughput TCR beta sequencing was used to judge whether each TCR beta V gene segment behaved as functional or pseudogenic. Donor age, sex, ethnicity and CMV serostatus were collected together with the repertoire data. A later genetic analysis took genome-wide SNP genotypes for about 55% of the 666 donors and used that subset as a discovery cohort. Every discovery cohort repertoire had been produced on one sequencing platform. HLA typing covered class I and class II loci at four-digit resolution. Typing coverage varied by locus: about 620-630 donors for A, B, C, DRB1 and DQB1; approximately 560 for DQA1; over 600 for DPA1; around 450 for DPB1. About 5 DR-DQ haplotypes were handled as single units for association and clustering, since linkage in the cohort was strong. Across some 400 genotyped donors of the cohort, an average of approximately 240,000 unique TCR beta nucleotide sequences per donor were sequenced, and approximately 17% of those sequences were non-productive.

Libraries were constructed by the immunoSEQ multiplex PCR assay. For the multiplex PCR, a mixture combining 60 forward primers for TCR Vbeta segments and 13 reverse primers for TCR Jbeta segments was used. A multiplex PCR assay on genomic DNA amplified the CDR3 region of rearranged TCR beta genes. Amplified TCR beta libraries were sequenced as 87-base-pair reads on the Illumina HiSeq System. In the source study's methods: In a later analysis, some 80 million unique TCR beta chains were counted across the roughly 670 repertoires, and some 10 million of these chains were shared by at least two donors. A nearest-neighbor algorithm error-corrected the raw reads and collapsed the reads into unique sequences, merging closely related sequences to remove PCR and sequencing errors. To assign V, D and J gene segments, CDR3 sequences were aligned to IMGT reference sequences. For a sequence to be retained, at least a six-nucleotide match to both a V gene segment and a J gene segment was required. Rearrangements were called productive when the CDR3 lacked stop codons and stayed in frame with V and J; all others were non-productive. CDR3 was defined according to IMGT convention as the region running from the second conserved V-encoded cysteine to the conserved J-encoded phenylalanine. The earlier analysis of 500 to 750 of the donors excluded any sequence lacking an unambiguous match to a single V gene segment. An earlier analysis of several hundred of the donors called V segments functional above 56.7% productive rearrangements and segregating when the between-donor standard deviation exceeded 5%. To diagnose cytomegalovirus status from the catalog of TCR beta chain sequences, a statistical classification framework was built. A later analysis assigned V and J genes by comparing TCR nucleotide sequences with IMGT/GENE-DB human TR gene sequences. Using the TCRdist pipeline, a later analysis assigned CDR3 sequences along with most-parsimonious VDJ recombination scenarios. In a later analysis, each TCR beta chain was defined by its CDR3 amino acid sequence together with its V-gene family, and reads without a unique V-gene family were excluded. To address suspected cross-contamination and a sequencing artifact, a later analysis removed roughly 640 highly shared, low-generation-probability nucleotide sequences. In a later analysis, a clonal expansion index for each public chain was calculated from normalized within-repertoire ranks of inferred template counts. In a later analysis, generation probabilities were computed using a VDJ recombination model fitted to out-of-frame rearrangements, and the results were checked against IGoR. In a later analysis, TCR-TCR, TCR-HLA and TCR-CMV co-occurrence was scored with hypergeometric tests, and a repertoire-size bias correction was applied to TCR pairs. In a later analysis, false discovery rates were estimated by permuting HLA or CMV assignments 20 times. A later analysis grouped co-occurring TCRs with DBSCAN, adding TCRdist sequence similarity when clustering within HLA-allele-positive subsets. Co-occurrence clustering excluded repertoires with fewer than 30,000 or more than 120,000 public chains, plus five with anomalous nucleotide sharing. This immuneACCESS table, as held by TCRdb, lists in-frame sequences with V and J called but not all clones. Of the missing ones, under half trace to an unresolved V gene in checked studies; the others have no known cause. V and J calls and clone size come straight from that table; D and trimming were deduced from the DNA. This sample lists 140,000 or so clones; about a tenth were detected once. The top ten clonotypes cover about 1.7% of the sample.

Reading the germline V gene gives CDR1 MNHNS and CDR2 SASEGT. The CDR3 measures 13 amino acids from cysteine to phenylalanine. Just CDR3 DNA is preserved here, 39 bases in frame from base 1. V was cut back by 8 bases and J by 1 base, leaving a gap of 11 bases between them. The table lists this clone with a few counts. Its antigen is still unknown. One base away there is no much larger clone; base qualities are not given. In total, more than 500 healthy bone marrow donors made up the cohort. At the time of sampling, all cohort members were nominally healthy, though unrecorded immune exposures were likely present. The donor was CMV seronegative and belonged to the group of several hundred seronegative cohort members. A peripheral blood sample was collected from each donor, and TCR beta sequencing was performed on peripheral blood mononuclear cells. Genomic DNA extraction from the blood cell samples was performed with the Qiagen DNeasy Blood Extraction Kit.

The study at large found these results: Because HLA typing was unavailable for some donors at each locus, only the typed subset was used in association tests. In vitro tests confirmed that a few of the cytomegalovirus-associated TCR beta chains recognize cytomegalovirus antigens. In an earlier analysis of a few hundred of the donors, most TCR beta V segments were observed in productive rearrangements about 87% or about 30% of the time, broadly matching IMGT annotations. This cohort had only TCR beta chains sequenced, and the lack of alpha or paired-chain data limited which features could be detected. The classifier was reported to diagnose cytomegalovirus status with high specificity and sensitivity in both the original cohort and the validation cohort. A cluster of highly shared sequence variants was judged likely to represent a technical artifact of the sequencing pipeline. The authors suggested that the approach could potentially be extended to other disease states and immunological phenotypes. In a later analysis, TCR association rates were found to vary across HLA loci, with the most associated TCRs seen for DRB1 alleles and the fewest for HLA-C alleles. Linkage disequilibrium might explain the correlated functional status among segregating V segments, but an unknown experimental factor could not be ruled out. A later analysis associated 15,000 to 20,000 TCR beta sequences with specific HLA alleles at a false discovery rate of 0.05. For the cohort, immune exposure information was limited to CMV serostatus. Several of the top co-occurrence clusters appeared to be linked to parvovirus B19, influenza, CMV and Epstein-Barr virus, according to a later analysis. A later genetic analysis reported fewer N-insertions in productive TCRs among donors in an Asian-associated ancestry cluster than the approximately 700-donor mean. While some public TCRs were present in many individuals, most TCR sequences turned up only very rarely across donors. In a later analysis, HLA-associated TCR beta chains were found to be more clonally expanded and to have lower generation probabilities than equally common non-associated chains. A further reported finding was that TCR beta sequences accurately predicted the HLA-A and HLA-B alleles for most subjects in the first cohort. Strong co-occurrence of HLA alleles, especially DR and DQ, made assigning TCR associations to individual alleles difficult. The presence/absence analyses assumed that sequencing depth was roughly uniform across donors, and that assumption may not be true. Most CMV-associated TCR beta chains appeared to be HLA-restricted in a later analysis, and the HLA associations seemed to be driven largely by CMV exposure. V-gene and J-gene trimming of TCR beta chains was associated with a missense DCLRE1C variant in a later genetic analysis, and the association was replicated in an independent cohort. Because the 87-base-pair reads could not distinguish some IMGT-functional V segments, including TRBV6-2 and TRBV6-3, those segments were excluded. In the study, roughly 160 TCR beta chains were listed as associated with cytomegalovirus. Because counts were too low, under 20 rarely observed V segments, including chromosome 9 orphons, were left out of the earlier analysis of 587 of the donors.

The chain joins TRBV6-1 to TRBJ1-1; 6 matching bases give a weak D call of TRBD1. The origin of this receptor is a male donor in good health and CMV-seronegative. Material for sequencing was PBMCs. The CDR3: CASGGHTNTEAFF. The sequence in DNA is TGTGCCAGCGGGGGACACACGAACACTGAAGCTTTCTTT.